The 21 T cell receptor beta chains below come from one sample, sequenced in a study of beta chain features in type 1 diabetes. General study points: TCRB CDR3 length was moderately but significantly reduced in all four CD4+ subsets of Type 1 diabetes patients.

As every portion of the isolated RNA was reverse transcribed, the sequencing read expressed TCRB transcripts. Some clones are missing from TCRdb's copy, which holds only in-frame ones; the method was immunoSEQ multiplex PCR. The sample holds about 700,000 clones; around an eighth are singletons and the top ten take 0.022%. The antigens these receptors bind are not known. Sequencing input: naive CD4+ T cells from blood. Every receptor here comes from a man in his late teens or twenties with type 1 diabetes.

This clone was found a few times. The chain couples TRBV4-1 to TRBJ1-2; unclear D gene. Deletions cut 0 bases from V and 3 bases from J, with 17 bases between. The CDR3 is 17 amino acids. In germline, CDR1 is MGHRA, CDR2 YSYEKL. The CDR3 DNA follows: TGCGCCAGCAGCCAAGATCTCAGTGGTGTGGGAGACTATGGCTACACCTTC. Translating gives CASSQDLSGVGDYGYTF.

V and J are TRBV6-1 and TRBJ2-2, with D possibly being TRBD2 (6 bases). The V end lost 0 bases, the J end lost 3 bases, and 14 bases lay between the germline ends. CDR1 and CDR2 (germline): MNHNS, SASEGT. The CDR3 is 17 residues long. Here the CDR3 DNA reads TGTGCCAGCAGTGAAGCGCCTTGGGGGAGGTACACCGGGGAGCTGTTTTTT. Translation: CASSEAPWGRYTGELFF.

With respect to this clone: Different DNA sequences within this sample yield the same CDR3. The chain carries TRBV28 and TRBJ2-7; 11 bases fit TRBD1. CDR3 size: 14 residues. V lost 5 bases to trimming and J lost 4 bases; unmatched junction nucleotides: 4. Germline loops: CDR1 MDHEN, CDR2 SYDVKM. Here the CDR3 DNA reads TGTGCCAGCAGTCCCGGGACAGGGGGTTACGAGCAGTACTTC. Its protein product is CASSPGTGGYEQYF.

This clone was counted a few times. Additional DNA sequences in this sample encode the identical CDR3. The chain couples TRBV30 to TRBJ2-3; 10 nucleotides align to TRBD2. The CDR3 sequence is 13 residues long. Trimming cost V 3 bases and J 4 bases; bases outside gene matches: 1. Germline assignment: CDR1 GTSNPN and CDR2 SVGIG (reference sequence). CDR3 residues: CAWRGLAPDTQYF. CDR3 bases: TGTGCCTGGAGGGGACTAGCGCCAGATACGCAGTATTTT.

This clone has just a few counts. The chain employs TRBV7-9 and TRBJ1-1; 9 bases fit TRBD1. The CDR3 length is 16 residues. In germline, CDR1 is SEHNR, CDR2 FQNEAQ (reference sequence). The junction had 9 bases not matched to a gene; V was cut back by 5 bases and J by 2 bases. The CDR3 reads CASSQTDRGPNTEAFF. In DNA form, the CDR3 reads TGTGCCAGCAGCCAAACGGACAGGGGACCTAACACTGAAGCTTTCTTT.

There are a few counts of this clone. The rearrangement uses TRBV30 and TRBJ1-2; possibly TRBD1 for D (5 bases). Deletions cut 3 bases from V and 7 bases from J, with 15 bases between. Per the germline V gene, CDR1 is GTSNPN and CDR2 is SVGIG (reference sequence). CDR3 length: 13 residues. As DNA, the CDR3 is TGTGCCTGGAGAAATTCGGGGCTGGCTGGCTACACCTTC. It specifies CAWRNSGLAGYTF.

In its sample, this clone was seen a few times. This rearrangement joins TRBV19 to TRBJ2-7; TRBD1 might be the D (5 bases). Trimming took off 5 bases at V and 2 bases at J, with 13 bases between the two ends. The CDR3 is 14 amino acids. The germline gives CDR1 LNHDA, CDR2 SQIVND (reference sequence). The chain's CDR3 is CASSGQGPPYEQYF. The CDR3 DNA reads as TGTGCCAGTAGTGGGCAGGGTCCTCCCTACGAGCAGTACTTC.

This clone has more than one count but fewer than ten. The V gene is TRBV5-1, the J gene TRBJ2-1; no clear D. This CDR3 is 12 amino acids long. The germline V and J ends were trimmed by 5 bases and 8 bases, with 11 bases remaining between them. Germline-derived CDR1 and CDR2 are SGHRS and YFSETQ. CDR3 region: CASRVDRHEQFF. As DNA, the CDR3 is TGCGCCAGCAGGGTCGATCGGCATGAGCAGTTCTTC.

This sequence joins TRBV7-9 and TRBJ1-1; no clear D. Germline V gene lookup returns CDR1 SEHNR and CDR2 FQNEAQ (reference sequence). Deletions cut 4 bases from V and 3 bases from J, with 12 bases between. The CDR3 contains 14 residues. The CDR3 spells CASSSSLADTEAFF. For the CDR3, the DNA is TGTGCCAGCAGCTCCTCGCTTGCGGACACTGAAGCTTTCTTT.

Comment on this clone: Other nucleotide sequences from this sample produce the same CDR3. This chain joins TRBV19 and TRBJ2-5; no firm D call. Trimming pared 3 bases from V and 5 bases from J, leaving 4 bases between. Per germline, CDR1 LNHDA and CDR2 SQIVND (reference sequence). This CDR3 contains 11 residues. This CDR3 is CASSIRETQYF. CDR3 DNA: TGTGCCAGTAGTATCCGGGAGACCCAGTACTTC.

The chain carries TRBV29-1 and TRBJ2-5; weak D call: TRBD2 (6 bases). The CDR3 spans 13 residues. V lost 7 bases to trimming and J lost 7 bases, with 19 bases between them. Germline values: CDR1 SQVTM, CDR2 ANQGSEA. DNA of the CDR3: TGCAGCGGAACGGACGGGGGTATTGGGACCCAGTACTTC. This encodes CSGTDGGIGTQYF. Filled out from reference TRBV29-1 and TRBJ2-5, the complete variable domain reads SAVISQKPSRDICQRGTSLTIQCQVDSQVTMMFWYRQQPGQSLTLIATANQGSEATYESGFVIDKFPISRPNLTFSTLTVSNMSPEDSSIYLCSGTDGGIGTQYFGPGTRLLVL.

This chain uses TRBV5-1 with TRBJ2-3; unclear D gene. The CDR3 length is 16 residues. The V gene's germline CDR1 is SGHRS and CDR2 YFSETQ. V was shortened by 3 bases and J by 1 base, with 15 bases between the two germline ends. The CDR3 DNA sequence: TGCGCCAGCAGCTCCCTTGGCCCGCAGGGCACAGATACGCAGTATTTT. Protein product: CASSSLGPQGTDTQYF.

This clone appeared a few times. The sample has other DNA sequences that encode this CDR3 too. The chain carries TRBV18 and TRBJ1-2; D unresolved. The V end lost 2 bases, the J end lost 3 bases, and 7 bases lay between the germline ends. Germline V gives CDR1 KGHSH, CDR2 LQKENI. The CDR3 runs to 13 residues. The CDR3 is CASSPGADYGYTF. CDR3 in DNA: TGTGCCAGCTCACCAGGTGCTGACTATGGCTACACCTTC.

This clone was counted a few times. As DNA, the CDR3 is TGTGCCTGGAGTGTGTCTAGGGCAGGGGGCGCCCCATCGCATGGCTACACCTTC. This gives the protein CAWSVSRAGGAPSHGYTF. The V and J genes are TRBV30 and TRBJ1-2; 8 bases are shared with TRBD1. Germline V CDR1 and CDR2: GTSNPN, SVGIG (reference sequence). This CDR3 is 18 amino acids long. The trim removed 0 bases at V and 6 bases at J, leaving 18 bases unmatched.

The rearrangement joins TRBV30 to TRBJ1-1, with D perhaps TRBD1 (6 bases). This CDR3 is built from 13 residues. The germline V and J ends were trimmed by 2 bases and 3 bases, with 10 bases remaining between them. CDR1 GTSNPN and CDR2 SVGIG come from the germline V gene (reference sequence). The CDR3, as DNA: TGTGCCTGGAGTTTGAAGGGGGACACTGAAGCTTTCTTT. Translating it yields CAWSLKGDTEAFF. Together with reference TRBV30 and TRBJ1-1, the CDR3 gives the full variable domain: SQTIHQWPATLVQPVGSPLSLECTVEGTSNPNLYWYRQAAGRGLQLLFYSVGIGQISSEVPQNLSASRPQDRQFILSSKKLLLSDSGFYLCAWSLKGDTEAFFGQGTRLTVV.

This clone was found a few times. J is TRBJ2-3 and V is TRBV4-1; D might be TRBD1 (6 bases). Trimming took 3 bases from V and 0 from J, leaving 10 bases between them. Looked up from germline, CDR1 is MGHRA and CDR2 is YSYEKL. The CDR3 totals 15 residues. CDR3 sequence reads: CASSHKGGSTDTQYF. The CDR3 bases are TGCGCCAGCAGCCATAAAGGGGGTAGCACAGATACGCAGTATTTT.

V and J are TRBV6-5 and TRBJ2-7, with D maybe TRBD1 (6 bases). Germline loops: CDR1 MNHEY, CDR2 SVGAGI. CDR3 length: 14 amino acids. Trimming shortened V by 7 bases and J by 0 bases, and 13 bases separated the two germline ends. The CDR3 loop is CASTPDRNSYEQYF. The CDR3 DNA sequence: TGTGCCAGCACCCCGGACAGAAACTCCTACGAGCAGTACTTC.

The chain employs TRBV4-1 and TRBJ2-3; no clear D. The length of the CDR3 is 13 residues. The germline CDR1 and CDR2 sequences are MGHRA and YSYEKL. V was trimmed by 0 bases and J by 5 bases, leaving 6 bases between them. CDR3 sequence: CASSQEKVDTQYF. The CDR3 DNA is TGCGCCAGCAGCCAAGAAAAAGTAGATACGCAGTATTTT.

On this clone: The same CDR3 can be traced to other DNA sequences in this sample. The chain joins TRBV30 to TRBJ1-3; a possible D gene is TRBD1 (5 bases). V lost 2 bases and J lost 3, with 11 bases in between. CDR3 length: 14 amino acids. From germline, CDR1 is GTSNPN and CDR2 SVGIG (reference sequence). As DNA, the CDR3 is TGTGCCTGGAGTCCCGGGGGATTTGGAAACACCATATATTTT. This codes for CAWSPGGFGNTIYF.

The chain combines TRBV5-4 with TRBJ2-2, with 9 bases aligning to TRBD1. CDR3 size: 15 residues. V trimming: 4 bases; J trimming: 3 bases; junction bases outside the gene matches: 4. CDR1 is SGHNT, CDR2 YYREEE, per germline (reference sequence). The chain's CDR3 is CASSPDRGYTGELFF. CDR3 DNA: TGTGCCAGCAGCCCGGACAGGGGCTACACCGGGGAGCTGTTTTTT.

The sample holds a few counts of this clone. The chain has TRBV7-2 and TRBJ1-1; D unclear. Germline CDR1 SGHTA, CDR2 FQGNSA. The V gene lost 4 bases and the J gene lost 0 bases, with 6 bases spanning the gap. This CDR3 is 13 amino acids long. As DNA, the CDR3 is TGTGCCAGCAGCTCAGACATGAACACTGAAGCTTTCTTT. Translating it yields CASSSDMNTEAFF.